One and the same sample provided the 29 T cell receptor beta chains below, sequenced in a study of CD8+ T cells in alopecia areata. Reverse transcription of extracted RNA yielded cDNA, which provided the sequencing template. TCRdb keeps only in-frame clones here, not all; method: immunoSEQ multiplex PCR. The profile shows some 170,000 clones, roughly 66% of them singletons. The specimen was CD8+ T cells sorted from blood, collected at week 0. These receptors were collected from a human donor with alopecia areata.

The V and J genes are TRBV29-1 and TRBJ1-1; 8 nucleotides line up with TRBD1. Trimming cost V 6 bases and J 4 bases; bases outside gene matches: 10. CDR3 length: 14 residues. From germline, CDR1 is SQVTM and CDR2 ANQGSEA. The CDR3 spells CSVPSTGATTEAFF. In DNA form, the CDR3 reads TGCAGCGTCCCCTCGACAGGGGCTACCACTGAAGCTTTCTTT.

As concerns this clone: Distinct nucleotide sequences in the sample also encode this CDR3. CDR3 sequence (DNA): TGTGCCAGCAGTTTGACGCGCAATCAGCCCCAGCATTTT. Its protein product is CASSLTRNQPQHF. This sequence joins TRBV27 and TRBJ1-5; no clear D gene. V lost 3 bases and J 2 bases, leaving 5 bases between the germline ends. CDR3 length: 13 amino acids. Germline CDR1 and CDR2: MNHEY and SMNVEV (reference sequence).

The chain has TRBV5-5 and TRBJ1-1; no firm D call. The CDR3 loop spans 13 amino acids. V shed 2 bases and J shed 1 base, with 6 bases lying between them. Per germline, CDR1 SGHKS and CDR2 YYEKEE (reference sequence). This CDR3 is CASSFEANTEAFF. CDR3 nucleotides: TGTGCCAGCAGCTTCGAAGCGAACACTGAAGCTTTCTTT. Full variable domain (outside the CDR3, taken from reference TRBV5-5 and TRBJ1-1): DAGVTQSPTHLIKTRGQQVTLRCSPISGHKSVSWYQQVLGQGPQFIFQYYEKEERGRGNFPDRFSARQFPNYSSELNVNALLLGDSALYLCASSFEANTEAFFGQGTRLTVV.

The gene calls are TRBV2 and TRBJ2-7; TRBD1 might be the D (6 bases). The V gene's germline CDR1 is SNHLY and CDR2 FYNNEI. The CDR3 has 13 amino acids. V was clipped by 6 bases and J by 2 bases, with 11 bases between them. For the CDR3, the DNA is TGTGCCAGCAGGTGGACAGCCGCCTACGAGCAGTACTTC. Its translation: CASRWTAAYEQYF. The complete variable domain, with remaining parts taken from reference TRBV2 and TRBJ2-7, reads EPEVTQTPSHQVTQMGQEVILRCVPISNHLYFYWYRQILGQKVEFLVSFYNNEISEKSEIFDDQFSVERPDGSNFTLKIRSTKLEDSAMYFCASRWTAAYEQYFGPGTRLTVT.

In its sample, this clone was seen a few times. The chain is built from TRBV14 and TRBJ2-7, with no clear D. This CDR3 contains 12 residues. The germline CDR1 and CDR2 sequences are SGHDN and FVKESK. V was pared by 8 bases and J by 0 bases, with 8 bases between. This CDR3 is CASGQFSYEQYF. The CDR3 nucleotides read TGTGCCAGCGGTCAGTTCTCCTACGAGCAGTACTTC. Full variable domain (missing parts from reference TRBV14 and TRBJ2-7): EAGVTQFPSHSVIEKGQTVTLRCDPISGHDNLYWYRRVMGKEIKFLLHFVKESKQDESGMPNNRFLAERTGGTYSTLKVQPAELEDSGVYFCASGQFSYEQYFGPGTRLTVT.

The CDR3 sequence is CSVEGSLGSDTQYF. CDR3 coding DNA: TGCAGCGTTGAGGGCAGTTTAGGGTCAGATACGCAGTATTTT. The chain couples TRBV29-1 to TRBJ2-3; D unclear. CDR1 and CDR2 (germline): SQVTM, ANQGSEA. The germline V and J ends were trimmed by 3 bases and 4 bases, with 14 bases remaining between them. The CDR3 covers 14 residues.

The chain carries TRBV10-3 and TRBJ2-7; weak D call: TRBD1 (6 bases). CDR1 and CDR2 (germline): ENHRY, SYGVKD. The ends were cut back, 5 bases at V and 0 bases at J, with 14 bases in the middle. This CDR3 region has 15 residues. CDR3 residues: CAISSGTTLSYEQYF. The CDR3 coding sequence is TGTGCCATCAGTTCCGGGACAACTCTCTCCTACGAGCAGTACTTC.

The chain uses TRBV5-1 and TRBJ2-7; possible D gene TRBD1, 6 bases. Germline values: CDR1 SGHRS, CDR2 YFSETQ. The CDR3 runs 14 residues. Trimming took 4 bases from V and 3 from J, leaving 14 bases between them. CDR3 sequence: CASSQTGYGYEQYF. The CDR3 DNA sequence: TGCGCCAGCAGCCAAACAGGGTACGGCTACGAGCAGTACTTC.

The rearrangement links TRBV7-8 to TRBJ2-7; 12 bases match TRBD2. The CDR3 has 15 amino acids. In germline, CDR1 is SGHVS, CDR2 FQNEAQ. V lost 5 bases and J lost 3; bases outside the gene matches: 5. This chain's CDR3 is CASSLRLAGDYEQYF. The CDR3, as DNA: TGTGCCAGCAGCCTGAGACTAGCGGGGGACTACGAGCAGTACTTC.

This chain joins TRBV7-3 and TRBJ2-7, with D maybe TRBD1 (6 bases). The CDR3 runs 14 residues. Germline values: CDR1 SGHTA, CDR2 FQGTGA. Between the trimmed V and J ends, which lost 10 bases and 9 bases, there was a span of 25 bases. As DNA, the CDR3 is TGTGCCACAGACTCGAGGCAGGGGCGGTTGGTGCAGTACTTC. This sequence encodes CATDSRQGRLVQYF.

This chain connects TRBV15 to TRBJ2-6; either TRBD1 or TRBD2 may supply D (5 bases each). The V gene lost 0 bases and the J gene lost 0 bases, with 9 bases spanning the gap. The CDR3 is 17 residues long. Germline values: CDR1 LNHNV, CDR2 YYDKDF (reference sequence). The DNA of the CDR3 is TGTGCCACCAGCAGAGATCGGGGCAGCTCTGGGGCCAACGTCCTGACTTTC. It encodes CATSRDRGSSGANVLTF.

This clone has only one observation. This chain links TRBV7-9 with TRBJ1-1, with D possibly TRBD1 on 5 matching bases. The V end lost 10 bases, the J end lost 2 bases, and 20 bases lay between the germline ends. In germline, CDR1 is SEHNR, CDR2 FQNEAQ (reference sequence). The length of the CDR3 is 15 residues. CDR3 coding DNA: TGTGCCACGAAGGGACTCCAAAAGGCAAACACTGAAGCTTTCTTT. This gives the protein CATKGLQKANTEAFF.

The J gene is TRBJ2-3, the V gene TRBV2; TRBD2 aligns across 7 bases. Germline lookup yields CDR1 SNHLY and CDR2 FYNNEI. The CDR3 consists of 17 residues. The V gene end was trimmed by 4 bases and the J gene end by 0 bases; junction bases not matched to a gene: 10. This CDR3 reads CASSVARDYTSTDTQYF. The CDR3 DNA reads TGTGCCAGCAGTGTGGCCCGGGACTACACTAGCACAGATACGCAGTATTTT.

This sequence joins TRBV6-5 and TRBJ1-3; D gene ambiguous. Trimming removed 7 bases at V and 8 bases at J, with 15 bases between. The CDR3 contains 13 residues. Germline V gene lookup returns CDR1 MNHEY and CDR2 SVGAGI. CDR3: CASIPTSGDTIYF. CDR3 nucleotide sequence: TGTGCCAGCATCCCGACGAGCGGTGACACCATATATTTT.

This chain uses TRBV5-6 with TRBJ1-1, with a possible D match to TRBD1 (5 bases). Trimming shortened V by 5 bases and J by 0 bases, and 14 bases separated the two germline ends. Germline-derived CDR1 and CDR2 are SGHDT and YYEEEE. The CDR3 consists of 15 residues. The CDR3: CASRDETALNTEAFF. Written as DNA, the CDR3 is TGTGCCAGCAGGGATGAGACAGCCTTGAACACTGAAGCTTTCTTT.

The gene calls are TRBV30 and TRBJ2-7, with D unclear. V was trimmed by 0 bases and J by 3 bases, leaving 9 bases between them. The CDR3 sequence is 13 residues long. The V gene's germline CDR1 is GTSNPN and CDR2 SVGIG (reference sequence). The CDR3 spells CAWSVGRLYEQYF. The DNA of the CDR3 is TGTGCCTGGAGTGTTGGCAGACTCTACGAGCAGTACTTC.

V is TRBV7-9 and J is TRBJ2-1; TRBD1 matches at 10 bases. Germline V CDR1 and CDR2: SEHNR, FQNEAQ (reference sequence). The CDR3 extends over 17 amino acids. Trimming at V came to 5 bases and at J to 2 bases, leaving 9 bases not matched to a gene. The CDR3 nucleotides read TGTGCCAGCAGCCTAAGAGGGACAGGGGACCCCTACAATGAGCAGTTCTTC. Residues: CASSLRGTGDPYNEQFF.

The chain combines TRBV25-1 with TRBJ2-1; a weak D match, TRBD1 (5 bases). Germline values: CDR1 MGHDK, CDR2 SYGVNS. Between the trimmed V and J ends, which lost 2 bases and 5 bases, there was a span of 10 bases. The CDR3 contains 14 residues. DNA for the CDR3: TGTGCCAGCAGTGAAAGACAGAGGAACAATGAGCAGTTCTTC. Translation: CASSERQRNNEQFF.

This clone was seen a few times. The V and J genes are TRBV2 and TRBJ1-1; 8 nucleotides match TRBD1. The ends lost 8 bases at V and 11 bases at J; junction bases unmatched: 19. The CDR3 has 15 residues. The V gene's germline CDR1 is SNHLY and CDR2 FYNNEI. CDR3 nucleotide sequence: TGTGCCAGCGAGTGGAGTGGGACAGGATTCGTTAGGGCTTTCTTT. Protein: CASEWSGTGFVRAFF.

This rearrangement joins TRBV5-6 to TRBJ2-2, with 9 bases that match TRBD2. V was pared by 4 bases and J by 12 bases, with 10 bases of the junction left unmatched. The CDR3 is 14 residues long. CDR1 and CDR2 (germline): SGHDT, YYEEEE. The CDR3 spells CASSDGTSSTKLFF. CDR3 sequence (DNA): TGTGCCAGCAGCGACGGGACTAGCTCGACCAAGCTGTTTTTT.

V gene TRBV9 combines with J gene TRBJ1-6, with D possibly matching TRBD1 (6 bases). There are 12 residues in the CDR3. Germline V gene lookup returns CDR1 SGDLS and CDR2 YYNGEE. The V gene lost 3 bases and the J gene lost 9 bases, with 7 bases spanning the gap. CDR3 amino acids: CASSAGASPLHF. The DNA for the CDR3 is TGTGCCAGCAGCGCGGGGGCTTCACCCCTCCACTTT.

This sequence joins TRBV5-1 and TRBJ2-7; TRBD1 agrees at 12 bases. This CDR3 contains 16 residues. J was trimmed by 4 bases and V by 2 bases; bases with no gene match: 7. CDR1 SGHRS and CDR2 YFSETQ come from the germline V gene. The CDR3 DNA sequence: TGCGCCAGCAGCTTAACCCCGGGACAGGGGGCTTACGAGCAGTACTTC. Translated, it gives CASSLTPGQGAYEQYF.

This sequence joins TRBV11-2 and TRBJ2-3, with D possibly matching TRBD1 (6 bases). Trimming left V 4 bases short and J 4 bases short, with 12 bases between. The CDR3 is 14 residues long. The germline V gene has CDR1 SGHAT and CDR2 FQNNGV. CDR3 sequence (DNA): TGTGCCAGCAGCTCCCGACAGGTTCCAGATACGCAGTATTTT. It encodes CASSSRQVPDTQYF. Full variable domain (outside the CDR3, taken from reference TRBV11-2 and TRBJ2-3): EAGVAQSPRYKIIEKRQSVAFWCNPISGHATLYWYQQILGQGPKLLIQFQNNGVVDDSQLPKDRFSAERLKGVDSTLKIQPAKLEDSAVYLCASSSRQVPDTQYFGPGTRLTVL.

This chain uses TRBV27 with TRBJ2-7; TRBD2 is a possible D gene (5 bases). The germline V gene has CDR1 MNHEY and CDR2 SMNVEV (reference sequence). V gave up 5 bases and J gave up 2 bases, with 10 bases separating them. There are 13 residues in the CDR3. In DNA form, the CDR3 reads TGTGCCAGCAGTCGGGATCCCGCCTACGAGCAGTACTTC. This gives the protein CASSRDPAYEQYF.

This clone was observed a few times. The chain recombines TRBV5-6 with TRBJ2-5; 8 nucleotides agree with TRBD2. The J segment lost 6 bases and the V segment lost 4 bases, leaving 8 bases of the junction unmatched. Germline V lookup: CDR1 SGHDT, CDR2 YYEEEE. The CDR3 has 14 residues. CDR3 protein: CASSPGGGLKTQYF. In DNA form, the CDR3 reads TGTGCCAGCAGCCCCGGCGGGGGGTTGAAGACCCAGTACTTC.

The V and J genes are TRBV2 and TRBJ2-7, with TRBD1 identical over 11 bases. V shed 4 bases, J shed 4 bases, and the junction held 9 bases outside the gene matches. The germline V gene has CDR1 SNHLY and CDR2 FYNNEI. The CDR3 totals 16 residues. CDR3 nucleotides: TGTGCCAGCAGTGGCCCACGGACAGGGGGCGGATACGAGCAGTACTTC. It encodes CASSGPRTGGGYEQYF.

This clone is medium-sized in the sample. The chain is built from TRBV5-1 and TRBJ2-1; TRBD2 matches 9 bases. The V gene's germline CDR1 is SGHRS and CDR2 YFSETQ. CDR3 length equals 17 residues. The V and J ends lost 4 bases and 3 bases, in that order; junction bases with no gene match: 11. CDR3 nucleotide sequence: TGCGCCAGCAGCGGTACGGAGCGGGGGGATTTCTACAATGAGCAGTTCTTC. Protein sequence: CASSGTERGDFYNEQFF.

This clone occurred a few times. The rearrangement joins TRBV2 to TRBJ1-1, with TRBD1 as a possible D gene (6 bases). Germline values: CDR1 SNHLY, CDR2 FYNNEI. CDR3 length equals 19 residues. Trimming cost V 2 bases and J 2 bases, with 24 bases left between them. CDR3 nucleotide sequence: TGTGCCAGCAGTGAAAGTTGGGGGGCCCGGGACCGGACTAACACTGAAGCTTTCTTT. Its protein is CASSESWGARDRTNTEAFF. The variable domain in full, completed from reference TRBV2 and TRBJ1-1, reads EPEVTQTPSHQVTQMGQEVILRCVPISNHLYFYWYRQILGQKVEFLVSFYNNEISEKSEIFDDQFSVERPDGSNFTLKIRSTKLEDSAMYFCASSESWGARDRTNTEAFFGQGTRLTVV.

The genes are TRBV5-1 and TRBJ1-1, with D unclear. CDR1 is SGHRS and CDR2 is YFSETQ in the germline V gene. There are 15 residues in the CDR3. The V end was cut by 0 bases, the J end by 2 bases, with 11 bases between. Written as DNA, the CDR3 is TGCGCCAGCAGCTTGGTTGGGGAGTCTAACACTGAAGCTTTCTTT. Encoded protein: CASSLVGESNTEAFF. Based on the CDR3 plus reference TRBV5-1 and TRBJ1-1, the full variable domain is KAGVTQTPRYLIKTRGQQVTLSCSPISGHRSVSWYQQTPGQGLQFLFEYFSETQRNKGNFPGRFSGRQFSNSRSEMNVSTLELGDSALYLCASSLVGESNTEAFFGQGTRLTVV.